This T cell receptor (beta chain) was recovered during a study of shared clonotypes between healthy human individuals. This clone was detected once. Clones were sequenced by immunoSEQ multiplex PCR, and TCRdb holds only the in-frame ones, with some missing. Among roughly 640,000 clones listed, approximately 79% were seen once. This clonotype was obtained from a woman in her 30s in good health. Sequenced: memory CD4+ T cells sorted from blood. Sample subset: CD45RA-negative fraction.

The CDR3 DNA follows: TGTGCCAGCAGTTTGGACGGGGGAGCCTACAATGAGCAGTTCTTC. It encodes CASSLDGGAYNEQFF. This sequence joins TRBV28 and TRBJ2-1; weak D call: TRBD2 (6 bases). Per germline, CDR1 MDHEN and CDR2 SYDVKM. This CDR3 spans 15 amino acids. Trimming took 3 bases from V and 2 from J, leaving 11 bases between them.